Presented here are 13 T cell receptor beta chains from one specimen sequenced in a study of blood T cell repertoires in COVID-19. Only in-frame clones appear in the TCRdb table, and some are missing; sequencing was by immunoSEQ multiplex PCR. The sample holds around 100,000 clones, about 80% seen once. The sample was peripheral blood. The receptors stem from a man aged 55 to 70 with acute or convalescent COVID-19.

V usage is TRBV18 and J usage is TRBJ1-2; D perhaps matches TRBD1 (5 bases). CDR3 length: 14 residues. Germline V gene data show CDR1 as KGHSH and CDR2 as LQKENI. Trimming stripped 3 bases from V and 2 bases from J, with 10 bases between. This CDR3 is CASSPKSGNYGYTF. In DNA, the CDR3 is TGTGCCAGCTCACCTAAGTCAGGGAACTATGGCTACACCTTC. Looking up the rest from reference TRBV18 and TRBJ1-2 gives the full variable domain: NAGVMQNPRHLVRRRGQEARLRCSPMKGHSHVYWYRQLPEEGLKFMVYLQKENIIDESGMPKERFSAEFPKEGPSILRIQQVVRGDSAAYFCASSPKSGNYGYTFGSGTRLTVV.

V is TRBV27 and J is TRBJ1-2, with 7 bases fitting TRBD1. This CDR3 has 15 residues. From germline, CDR1 is MNHEY and CDR2 SMNVEV (reference sequence). V lost 5 bases and J lost 5; bases outside the gene matches: 11. CDR3 in amino acids: CASSNNPTGVYGYTF. The CDR3 DNA sequence: TGTGCCAGCAGTAATAACCCCACAGGGGTTTATGGCTACACCTTC.

This clone was seen only a few times. The V call is TRBV25-1, the J call TRBJ2-7; D is undetermined. Germline loops: CDR1 MGHDK, CDR2 SYGVNS. This CDR3 is 14 amino acids long. Between the trimmed V and J ends, which lost 2 bases and 6 bases, there was a span of 14 bases. CDR3 sequence: CASSELGSPGEQYF. Written as DNA, the CDR3 is TGTGCCAGCAGTGAACTCGGGTCGCCGGGCGAGCAGTACTTC.

The V call is TRBV5-5, the J call TRBJ1-4; TRBD1 is a possible D gene (5 bases). The CDR3 is 13 residues long. V shed 2 bases and J shed 7 bases, with 9 bases lying between them. Germline loops: CDR1 SGHKS, CDR2 YYEKEE (reference sequence). DNA of the CDR3: TGTGCCAGCAGCTTCCAGGGATTTGAAAAACTGTTTTTT. As protein: CASSFQGFEKLFF. Full variable domain (remainder filled in from reference TRBV5-5 and TRBJ1-4): DAGVTQSPTHLIKTRGQQVTLRCSPISGHKSVSWYQQVLGQGPQFIFQYYEKEERGRGNFPDRFSARQFPNYSSELNVNALLLGDSALYLCASSFQGFEKLFFGSGTQLSVL.

This chain joins TRBV3-1 (or the pseudogene TRBV3-2) and TRBJ2-7; maybe TRBD1 (5 bases). Germline lookup yields CDR1 LGHDT and CDR2 YNNKEL (reference sequence). Trimming left V 5 bases short and J 6 bases short, with 14 bases between. The CDR3 has 13 residues. CDR3 DNA: TGTGCCAGCAGCGGTAACAGGAAATCCGAGCAGTACTTC. This codes for CASSGNRKSEQYF.

CDR3 DNA sequence: TGTGCCAGTAGTATCTTCGCGACAGGGGAGGGCAATCAGCCCCAGCATTTT. Translation: CASSIFATGEGNQPQHF. The chain employs TRBV19 and TRBJ1-5; 8 bases are shared with TRBD1. This CDR3 comprises 17 residues. Trimming cost V 3 bases and J 2 bases; bases outside gene matches: 9. Germline CDR1 and CDR2: LNHDA and SQIVND (reference sequence).

The chain combines TRBV28 with TRBJ1-4; 8 bases agree with TRBD1. This CDR3 is 17 amino acids long. The J segment lost 0 bases and the V segment lost 8 bases, leaving 11 bases of the junction unmatched. Germline lookup yields CDR1 MDHEN and CDR2 SYDVKM. This CDR3 reads CASGDRSSLATNEKLFF. DNA of the CDR3: TGTGCCAGCGGGGACAGGAGTTCCCTTGCAACTAATGAAAAACTGTTTTTT.

This clone was seen a handful of times. This chain joins TRBV30 and TRBJ2-5; the match to TRBD2 covers 7 bases. J lost 1 base, V lost 2 bases, and 7 bases had no gene match. This CDR3 is 15 amino acids long. In germline, CDR1 is GTSNPN, CDR2 SVGIG (reference sequence). The CDR3 DNA reads TGTGCCTGGAGTACCGATCGGGGGGTCCAAGAGACCCAGTACTTC. This encodes CAWSTDRGVQETQYF.

The rearrangement uses TRBV18 and TRBJ2-4; D is perhaps TRBD1 (6 bases). CDR3 length: 19 residues. With 2 bases removed from V and 0 bases from J, the gap between germline ends came to 20 bases. The germline V gene encodes CDR1 KGHSH and CDR2 LQKENI. In nucleotides, the CDR3 is TGTGCCAGCTCACCAGCGGGCAGGGGATACCTTTTAGCCAAAAACATTCAGTACTTC. It is translated as CASSPAGRGYLLAKNIQYF.

This chain links TRBV7-2 with TRBJ2-5, with TRBD1 matching over 8 bases. This CDR3 has 14 amino acids. Germline values: CDR1 SGHTA, CDR2 FQGNSA. The J segment lost 4 bases and the V segment lost 3 bases, leaving 4 bases of the junction unmatched. CDR3 in DNA: TGTGCCAGCAGCTTTCAGGGGGCCATAGAGACCCAGTACTTC. Translating gives CASSFQGAIETQYF. The full variable domain, in which reference TRBV7-2 and TRBJ2-5 provide the parts outside the CDR3, is GAGVSQSPSNKVTEKGKDVELRCDPISGHTALYWYRQSLGQGLEFLIYFQGNSAPDKSGLPSDRFSAERTGGSVSTLTIQRTQQEDSAVYLCASSFQGAIETQYFGPGTRLLVL.

Here the CDR3 reads CASTVRQSYNEQFF. In DNA form, the CDR3 reads TGTGCCAGCACCGTTAGACAGTCCTACAATGAGCAGTTCTTC. The chain joins TRBV5-5 to TRBJ2-1, with TRBD1 as a possible D gene (5 bases). CDR3 length: 14 residues. Trimming took off 6 bases at V and 1 base at J, with 11 bases between the two ends. Germline lookup yields CDR1 SGHKS and CDR2 YYEKEE (reference sequence). Based on the CDR3 plus reference TRBV5-5 and TRBJ2-1, the full variable domain is DAGVTQSPTHLIKTRGQQVTLRCSPISGHKSVSWYQQVLGQGPQFIFQYYEKEERGRGNFPDRFSARQFPNYSSELNVNALLLGDSALYLCASTVRQSYNEQFFGPGTRLTVL.

The chain recombines TRBV6-5 with TRBJ1-2; 8 nucleotides align to TRBD1. V was pared by 7 bases and J by 6 bases, with 7 bases of the junction left unmatched. The CDR3 spans 13 residues. Germline V gene lookup returns CDR1 MNHEY and CDR2 SVGAGI. The CDR3 region has the DNA TGTGCCAGCAAACCCCAGGGGGCGCATGGCTACACCTTC. Translation: CASKPQGAHGYTF.

This clone was counted a single time. This sequence joins TRBV7-2 and TRBJ1-5, with D perhaps TRBD1 (6 bases). The CDR3 has 16 residues. V lost 2 bases and J 3 bases, leaving 14 bases between the germline ends. Germline CDR1 and CDR2: SGHTA and FQGNSA. CDR3 sequence (DNA): TGTGCCAGCAGCTTAAGGTCCGGACAGCACAATCAGCCCCAGCATTTT. It yields the protein CASSLRSGQHNQPQHF.